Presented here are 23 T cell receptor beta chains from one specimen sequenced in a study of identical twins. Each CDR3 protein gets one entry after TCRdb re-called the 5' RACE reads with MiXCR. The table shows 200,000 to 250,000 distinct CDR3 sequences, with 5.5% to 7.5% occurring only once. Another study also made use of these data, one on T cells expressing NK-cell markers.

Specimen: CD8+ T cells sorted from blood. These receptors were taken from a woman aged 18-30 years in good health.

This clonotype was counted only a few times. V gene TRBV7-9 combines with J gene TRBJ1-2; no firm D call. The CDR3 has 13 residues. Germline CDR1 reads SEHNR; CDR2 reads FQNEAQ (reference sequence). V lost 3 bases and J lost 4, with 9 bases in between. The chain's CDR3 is CASSFQAGYGYTF. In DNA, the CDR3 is TGTGCCAGCAGCTTTCAGGCAGGCTATGGCTACACCTTC.

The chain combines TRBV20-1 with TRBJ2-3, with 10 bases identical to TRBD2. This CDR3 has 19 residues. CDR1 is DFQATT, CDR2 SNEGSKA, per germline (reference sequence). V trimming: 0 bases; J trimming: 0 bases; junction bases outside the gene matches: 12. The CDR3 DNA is TGCAGTGCTAGAGATAAGCTAGCGGGGGCCTTCCCTAGCACAGATACGCAGTATTTT. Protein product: CSARDKLAGAFPSTDTQYF.

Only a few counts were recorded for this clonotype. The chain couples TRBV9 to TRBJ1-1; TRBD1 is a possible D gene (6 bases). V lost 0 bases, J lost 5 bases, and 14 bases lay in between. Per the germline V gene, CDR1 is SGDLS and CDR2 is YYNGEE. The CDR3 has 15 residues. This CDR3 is CASSVAGGAKTEAFF. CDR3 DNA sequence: TGTGCCAGCAGCGTAGCGGGGGGCGCAAAGACTGAAGCTTTCTTT. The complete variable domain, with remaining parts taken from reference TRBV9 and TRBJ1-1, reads DSGVTQTPKHLITATGQRVTLRCSPRSGDLSVYWYQQSLDQGLQFLIQYYNGEERAKGNILERFSAQQFPDLHSELNLSSLELGDSALYFCASSVAGGAKTEAFFGQGTRLTVV.

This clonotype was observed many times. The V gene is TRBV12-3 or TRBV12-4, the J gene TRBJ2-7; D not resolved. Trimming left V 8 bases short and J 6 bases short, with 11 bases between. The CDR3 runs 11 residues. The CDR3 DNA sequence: TGTGCCAGCGCTCTGGTCCTCGAGCAGTACTTC. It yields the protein CASALVLEQYF.

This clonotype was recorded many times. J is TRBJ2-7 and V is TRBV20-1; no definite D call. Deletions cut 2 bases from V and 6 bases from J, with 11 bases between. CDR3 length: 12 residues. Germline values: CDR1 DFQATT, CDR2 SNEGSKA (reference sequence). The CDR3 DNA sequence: TGCAGTGCTAGATTGCTATTCAGCGAGCAGTACTTC. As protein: CSARLLFSEQYF.

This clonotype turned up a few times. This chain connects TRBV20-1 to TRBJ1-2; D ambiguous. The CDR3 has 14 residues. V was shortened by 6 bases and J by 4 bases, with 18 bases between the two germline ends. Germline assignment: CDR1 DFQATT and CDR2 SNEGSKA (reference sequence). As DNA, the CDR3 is TGCAGTGCGGAGATCCCCGGGTTCTCCTATGGCTACACCTTC. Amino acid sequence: CSAEIPGFSYGYTF.

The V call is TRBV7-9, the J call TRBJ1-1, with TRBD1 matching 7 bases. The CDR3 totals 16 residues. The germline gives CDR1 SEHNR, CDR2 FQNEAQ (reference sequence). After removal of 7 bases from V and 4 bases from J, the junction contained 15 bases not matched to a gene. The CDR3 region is CASKETGRGHRTEAFF. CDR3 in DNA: TGTGCCAGCAAAGAGACAGGGAGAGGGCATCGCACTGAAGCTTTCTTT.

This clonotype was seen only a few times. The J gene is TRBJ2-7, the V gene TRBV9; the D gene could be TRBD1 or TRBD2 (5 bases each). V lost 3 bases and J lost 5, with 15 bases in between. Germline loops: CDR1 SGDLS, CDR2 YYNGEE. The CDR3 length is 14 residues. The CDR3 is CASSGGNPGDEQYF. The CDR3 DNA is TGTGCCAGCAGCGGGGGGAACCCCGGGGACGAGCAGTACTTC.

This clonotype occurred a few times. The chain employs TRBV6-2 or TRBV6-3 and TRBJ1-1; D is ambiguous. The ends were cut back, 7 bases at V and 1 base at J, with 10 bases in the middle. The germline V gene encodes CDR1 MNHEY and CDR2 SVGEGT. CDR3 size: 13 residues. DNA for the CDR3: TGTGCCAGCACACCGTCGCGGAACACTGAAGCTTTCTTT. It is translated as CASTPSRNTEAFF.

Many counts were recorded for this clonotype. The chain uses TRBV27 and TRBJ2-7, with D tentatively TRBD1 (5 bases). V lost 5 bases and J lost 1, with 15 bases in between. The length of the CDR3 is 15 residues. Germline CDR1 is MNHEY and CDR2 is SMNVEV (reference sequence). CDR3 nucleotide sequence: TGTGCCAGCAGTGAGTCGACAGTCTCATCCTACGAGCAGTACTTC. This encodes CASSESTVSSYEQYF.

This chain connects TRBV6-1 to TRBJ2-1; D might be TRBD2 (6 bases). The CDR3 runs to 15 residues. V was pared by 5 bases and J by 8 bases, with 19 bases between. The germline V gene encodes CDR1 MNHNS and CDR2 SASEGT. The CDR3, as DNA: TGTGCCAGCAGTCTTCAGCGGGTTCTCTTCGATGAGCAGTTCTTC. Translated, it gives CASSLQRVLFDEQFF.

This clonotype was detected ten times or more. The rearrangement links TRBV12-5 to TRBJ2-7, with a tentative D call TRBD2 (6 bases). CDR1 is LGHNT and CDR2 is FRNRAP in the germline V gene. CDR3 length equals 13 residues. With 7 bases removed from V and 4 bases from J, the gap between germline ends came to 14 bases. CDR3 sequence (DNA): TGTGCTAGTGCTCCCCCGGAGGGTTACGAGCAGTACTTC. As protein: CASAPPEGYEQYF.

The CDR3 bases are TGTGCCAGCAGTGAAGTCGTGGGGAATGAGCAGTTCTTC. The encoded protein is CASSEVVGNEQFF. The chain carries TRBV2 and TRBJ2-1, with D unresolved. V gave up 1 base and J gave up 7 bases, with 8 bases separating them. CDR3 size: 13 residues. In germline, CDR1 is SNHLY, CDR2 FYNNEI.

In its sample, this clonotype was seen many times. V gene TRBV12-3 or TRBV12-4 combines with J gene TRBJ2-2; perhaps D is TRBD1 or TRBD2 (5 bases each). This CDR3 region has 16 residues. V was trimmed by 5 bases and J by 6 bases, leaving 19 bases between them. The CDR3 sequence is CASSSSDLGPPGELFF. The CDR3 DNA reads TGTGCCAGCAGTAGTAGCGACTTGGGACCCCCCGGGGAGCTGTTTTTT.

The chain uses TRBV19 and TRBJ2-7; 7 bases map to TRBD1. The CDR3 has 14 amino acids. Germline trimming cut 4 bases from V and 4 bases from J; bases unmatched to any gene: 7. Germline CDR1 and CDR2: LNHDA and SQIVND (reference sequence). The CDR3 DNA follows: TGTGCCAGTAGTACCCGGACAGGTTCATACGAGCAGTACTTC. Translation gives CASSTRTGSYEQYF.

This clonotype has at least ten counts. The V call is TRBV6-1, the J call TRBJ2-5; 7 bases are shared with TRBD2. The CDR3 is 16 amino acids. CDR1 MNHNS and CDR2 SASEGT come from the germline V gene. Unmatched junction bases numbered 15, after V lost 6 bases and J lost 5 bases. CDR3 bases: TGTGCCAGCAGACTGGTTTGGGGGGGATTGTGGGAGACCCAGTACTTC. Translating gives CASRLVWGGLWETQYF.

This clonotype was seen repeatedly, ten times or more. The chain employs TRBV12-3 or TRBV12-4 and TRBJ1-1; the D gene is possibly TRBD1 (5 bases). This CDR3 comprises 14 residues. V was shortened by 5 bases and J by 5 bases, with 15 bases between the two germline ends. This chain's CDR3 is CASSPAGWGTEAFF. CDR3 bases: TGTGCCAGCAGTCCTGCAGGGTGGGGGACTGAAGCTTTCTTT.

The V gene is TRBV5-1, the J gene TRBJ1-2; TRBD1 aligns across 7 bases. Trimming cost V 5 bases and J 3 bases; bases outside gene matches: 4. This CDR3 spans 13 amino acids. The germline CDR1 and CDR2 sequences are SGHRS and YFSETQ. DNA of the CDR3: TGCGCCAGCAGACCAGACAGGGACTATGGCTACACCTTC. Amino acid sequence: CASRPDRDYGYTF. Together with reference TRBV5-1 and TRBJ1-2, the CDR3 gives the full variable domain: KAGVTQTPRYLIKTRGQQVTLSCSPISGHRSVSWYQQTPGQGLQFLFEYFSETQRNKGNFPGRFSGRQFSNSRSEMNVSTLELGDSALYLCASRPDRDYGYTFGSGTRLTVV.

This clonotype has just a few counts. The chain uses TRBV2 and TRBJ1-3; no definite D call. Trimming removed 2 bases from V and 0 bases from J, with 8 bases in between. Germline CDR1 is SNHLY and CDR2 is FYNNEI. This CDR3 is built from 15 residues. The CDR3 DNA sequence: TGTGCCAGCAGTGAAAGGGCAGGCTCTGGAAACACCATATATTTT. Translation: CASSERAGSGNTIYF.

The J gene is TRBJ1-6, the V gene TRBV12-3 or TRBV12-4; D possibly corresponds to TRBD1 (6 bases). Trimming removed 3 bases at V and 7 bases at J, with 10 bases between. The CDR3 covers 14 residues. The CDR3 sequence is CASSLGATNSPLHF. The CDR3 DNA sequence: TGTGCCAGCAGTTTGGGGGCGACCAATTCACCCCTCCACTTT.

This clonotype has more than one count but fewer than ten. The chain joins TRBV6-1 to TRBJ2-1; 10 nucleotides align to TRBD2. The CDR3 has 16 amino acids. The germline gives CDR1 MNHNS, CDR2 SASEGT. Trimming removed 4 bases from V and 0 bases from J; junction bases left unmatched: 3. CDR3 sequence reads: CASSAVAGGSYNEQFF. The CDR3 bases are TGTGCCAGCAGTGCTGTAGCGGGGGGCTCCTACAATGAGCAGTTCTTC.

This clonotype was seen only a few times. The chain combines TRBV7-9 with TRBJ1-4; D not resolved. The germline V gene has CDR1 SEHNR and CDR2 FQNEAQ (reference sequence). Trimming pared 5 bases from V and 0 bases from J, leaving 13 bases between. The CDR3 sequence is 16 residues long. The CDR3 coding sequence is TGTGCCAGCAGCCTAACATCGGGTGCAACTAATGAAAAACTGTTTTTT. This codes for CASSLTSGATNEKLFF.

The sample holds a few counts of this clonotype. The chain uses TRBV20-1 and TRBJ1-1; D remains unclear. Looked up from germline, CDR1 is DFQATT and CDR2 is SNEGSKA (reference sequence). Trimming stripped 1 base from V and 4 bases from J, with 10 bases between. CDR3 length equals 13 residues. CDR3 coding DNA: TGCAGTGCTAGAGCTTTAGGAACCACTGAAGCTTTCTTT. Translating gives CSARALGTTEAFF.